This note documents a single T cell receptor (beta chain) sequence. The antigen is undetermined. This sample is drawn from a study of T cell responses to AZD1222 COVID-19 vaccine. Findings of the study overall: White British donors predominated, females outnumbered males, and clonal diversity was possibly underestimated. All repertoire sampling was performed exclusively after the peak T cell response.

V trimming: 5 bases; J trimming: 3 bases; junction bases outside the gene matches: 6. Germline CDR1 and CDR2: SGHTA and FQGTGA. The CDR3 sequence is 15 residues long. TCRdb keeps only in-frame clones here, not all; method: immunoSEQ multiplex PCR. The sample records 150,000 to 180,000 clones, approximately 87% being singletons. The sequence was obtained from an adult in good health. The sequencing here drew on peripheral blood, taken on day 0 of MenACWY control vaccination. The genes are TRBV7-3 and TRBJ2-3, with TRBD1 identical over 9 bases. CDR3 DNA sequence: TGTGCCAGCAGCCGGACAGGGGACCAAACAGATACGCAGTATTTT. Translating it yields CASSRTGDQTDTQYF.